These 14 T cell receptor beta chains came from one sample sequenced in a study of shared clonotypes between healthy human individuals. Assay: immunoSEQ multiplex PCR; the TCRdb copy retains only in-frame clones and omits some. The sample records over a million clones, 98% being singletons. The specimen was naive CD4+ T cells sorted from blood. The sample's subset: CD45RA+ positively selected. The receptors shown here come from a young man in good health.

The V call is TRBV30, the J call TRBJ2-7; 7 nucleotides agree with TRBD1. J lost 6 bases, V lost 0 bases, and 8 bases had no gene match. The CDR3 extends over 14 amino acids. Germline CDR1 is GTSNPN and CDR2 is SVGIG (reference sequence). CDR3 amino acids: CAWSVLDRALEQYF. CDR3 nucleotides: TGTGCCTGGAGTGTACTAGACAGGGCCCTCGAGCAGTACTTC.

V gene TRBV7-6 combines with J gene TRBJ2-5, with 9 bases lining up with TRBD1. The J segment lost 3 bases and the V segment lost 4 bases, leaving 3 bases of the junction unmatched. Germline assignment: CDR1 SGHVS and CDR2 FNYEAQ. The CDR3 contains 14 residues. The DNA for the CDR3 is TGTGCCAGCAGCTGGGACAGGGAGGAAGAGACCCAGTACTTC. Translation gives CASSWDREEETQYF.

With respect to this clone: Other DNA sequences within the sample encode an identical CDR3. The chain combines TRBV11-3 with TRBJ2-6; 9 bases are shared with TRBD1. The ends lost 5 bases at V and 4 bases at J; junction bases unmatched: 3. The CDR3 covers 15 residues. Germline V CDR1 and CDR2: SGHNT, YENEEA. The chain's CDR3 is CASSGQGSGANVLTF. CDR3 coding DNA: TGTGCCAGCAGCGGACAGGGGTCCGGGGCCAACGTCCTGACTTTC.

V gene TRBV5-6 combines with J gene TRBJ2-7, with a possible D match to TRBD1 (6 bases). Germline V gene data show CDR1 as SGHDT and CDR2 as YYEEEE. Trimming took 4 bases from V and 4 from J, leaving 12 bases between them. The CDR3 length is 13 residues. CDR3 region: CASSPWTAYEQYF. CDR3 DNA sequence: TGTGCCAGCAGCCCCTGGACAGCGTACGAGCAGTACTTC.

The chain employs TRBV19 and TRBJ1-2, with D perhaps matching TRBD1 (5 bases). Germline loops: CDR1 LNHDA, CDR2 SQIVND (reference sequence). The V end lost 1 base, the J end lost 8 bases, and 11 bases lay between the germline ends. This CDR3 comprises 13 residues. DNA of the CDR3: TGTGCCAGTAGTATAGTTAGGGGAGAGGGCTACACCTTC. Translating gives CASSIVRGEGYTF.

The J gene is TRBJ1-5, the V gene TRBV9, with unresolved D. Trimming took 0 bases from V and 10 from J, leaving 11 bases between them. This CDR3 is built from 13 residues. Germline values: CDR1 SGDLS, CDR2 YYNGEE. The CDR3, as DNA: TGTGCCAGCAGCGTAGGGCGGAACCACCCCCAGCATTTT. As protein: CASSVGRNHPQHF.

The chain uses TRBV4-1 and TRBJ2-6, with D perhaps matching TRBD1 or TRBD2 (6 bases each). This CDR3 has 18 residues. V lost 4 bases and J lost 0, with 16 bases in between. Germline V gives CDR1 MGHRA, CDR2 YSYEKL. CDR3: CASSLTYGGGSGANVLTF. The CDR3 nucleotides are TGCGCCAGCAGCCTAACCTACGGAGGGGGCTCTGGGGCCAACGTCCTGACTTTC.

Remarks on this clone: The sample holds other DNA sequences that translate to the same CDR3. This rearrangement joins TRBV11-2 to TRBJ2-7; 8 bases fit TRBD2. Germline loops: CDR1 SGHAT, CDR2 FQNNGV. The CDR3 runs 14 residues. V trimming: 5 bases; J trimming: 2 bases; junction bases outside the gene matches: 5. The CDR3 is CASSLVAGTYEQYF. The CDR3, as DNA: TGTGCCAGCAGCCTAGTAGCGGGAACCTACGAGCAGTACTTC.

The chain links TRBV28 to TRBJ2-3; 10 nucleotides line up with TRBD1. Germline lookup yields CDR1 MDHEN and CDR2 SYDVKM. V was pared by 4 bases and J by 4 bases, with 11 bases of the junction left unmatched. The CDR3 spans 17 residues. The CDR3 spells CASSSAGTGVRSDTQYF. In DNA, the CDR3 is TGTGCCAGCAGTTCGGCCGGGACAGGGGTTCGTTCAGATACGCAGTATTTT.

The chain has TRBV11-2 and TRBJ2-2; 8 nucleotides align to TRBD1. V lost 1 base and J lost 4; bases outside the gene matches: 11. The CDR3 runs 18 residues. Germline V CDR1 and CDR2: SGHAT, FQNNGV. The CDR3: CASSLVLQGARGTGELFF. The CDR3 nucleotides read TGTGCCAGCAGCTTAGTTCTTCAGGGGGCGCGAGGCACCGGGGAGCTGTTTTTT. The full variable domain, rest sourced from reference TRBV11-2 and TRBJ2-2, is EAGVAQSPRYKIIEKRQSVAFWCNPISGHATLYWYQQILGQGPKLLIQFQNNGVVDDSQLPKDRFSAERLKGVDSTLKIQPAKLEDSAVYLCASSLVLQGARGTGELFFGEGSRLTVL.

This sequence joins TRBV5-1 and TRBJ2-5; TRBD2 agrees at 8 bases. V shed 0 bases, J shed 3 bases, and the junction held 4 bases outside the gene matches. Germline assignment: CDR1 SGHRS and CDR2 YFSETQ. The CDR3 is 15 residues long. CDR3 amino acids: CASSLAPGGEETQYF. For the CDR3, the DNA is TGCGCCAGCAGCTTGGCACCGGGAGGGGAAGAGACCCAGTACTTC.

In nucleotides, the CDR3 is TGTGCCAGCAGTTCAGACCAGGGAAACCAGCCCCAGCATTTT. It specifies CASSSDQGNQPQHF. The chain carries TRBV27 and TRBJ1-5; D perhaps matches TRBD1 (5 bases). V gave up 4 bases and J gave up 7 bases, with 14 bases separating them. The germline V gene encodes CDR1 MNHEY and CDR2 SMNVEV (reference sequence). This CDR3 contains 14 residues.

With regard to this clone: Different DNA sequences within this sample yield the same CDR3. V is TRBV7-2 and J is TRBJ2-7; no reliable D call. The CDR3 is 14 amino acids. Deletions cut 1 base from V and 4 bases from J, with 11 bases between. Germline V gene sequence: CDR1 SGHTA, CDR2 FQGNSA. CDR3 residues: CASSLETLAYEQYF. CDR3 DNA: TGTGCCAGCAGCTTAGAAACCTTGGCTTACGAGCAGTACTTC.

The chain recombines TRBV5-1 with TRBJ2-3; tentative D call: TRBD2 (5 bases). Trimming removed 6 bases at V and 4 bases at J, with 12 bases between. The length of the CDR3 is 13 residues. The germline CDR1 and CDR2 sequences are SGHRS and YFSETQ. CDR3 amino acids: CASIPPGADTQYF. In DNA, the CDR3 is TGCGCCAGCATCCCTCCCGGGGCAGATACGCAGTATTTT.